The T cell receptor (beta chain) under discussion was sequenced for a study of beta chain bispecific antibodies for T cell cancers. Study-level background: TRBV sequencing of surviving healthy T cells measured each family's depletion. The leukemia lines expressed TRBV12-3 (Jurkat) and TRBV5-5 (HPB-ALL).

TCRdb passed the 5' RACE reads through MiXCR, listing each CDR3 protein once. The sample records 20,000 to 25,000 distinct CDR3 sequences, about 2.7% being singletons. Findings and caveats of the study: In these mixed samples, most targeted TRBV reads derived from the leukemia cell line.

V lost 5 bases and J 1 base, leaving 12 bases between the germline ends. The CDR3 spans 14 residues. The germline V gene has CDR1 SEHNR and CDR2 FQNEAQ (reference sequence). Either OKT3 anti-CD3 antibody or CD3/CD28 beads expanded T cells from blood mononuclear cells over about three days. Cocultures held about 5 x 10^4 normal T cells, about 5 x 10^4 targets, and bispecific antibody. Many counts were recorded for this clonotype. Its antigen is unknown. This receptor was obtained from a human donor in good health. Some clones in this sample may be carry-over from other donors' samples. V usage is TRBV7-9 and J usage is TRBJ2-7; either TRBD1 or TRBD2 may supply D (5 bases each). Material: healthy donor T cells cultured with leukemia cells. For the CDR3, the DNA is TGTGCCAGCAGCCACGGGGCCCTATCCTACGAGCAGTACTTC. Translation: CASSHGALSYEQYF.